This TCR beta chain stems from a study of blood T cell repertoires in COVID-19. Study at large: Spain, Italy and the United States supplied samples that represented acute and convalescent COVID-19. T cells, B-cell-depleted T cells, or PBMCs supplied cDNA or gDNA.

As processed by the authors: Reference gene primer amplification gave nucleated cell count estimates. Profiled with immunoSEQ multiplex PCR; TCRdb holds only in-frame clones, not every one. V and J calls and clone size are copied from that table; D and trimming were computed from the DNA. The sample holds roughly 180,000 clones, more than 70% seen once. The CDR3 sequence is 15 residues long. Trimming cost V 5 bases and J 3 bases, with 18 bases left between them. Germline V CDR1 and CDR2: SQVTM, ANQGSEA. The chain employs TRBV29-1 and TRBJ2-3, with a weak D call TRBD1 (6 bases). This sequence was found in a woman of 80 years or more with active or convalescent COVID-19. Sequenced: peripheral blood. This CDR3 is CSVNRAPAGTDTQYF. CDR3 nucleotide sequence: TGCAGCGTTAACAGGGCCCCCGCCGGAACAGATACGCAGTATTTT.